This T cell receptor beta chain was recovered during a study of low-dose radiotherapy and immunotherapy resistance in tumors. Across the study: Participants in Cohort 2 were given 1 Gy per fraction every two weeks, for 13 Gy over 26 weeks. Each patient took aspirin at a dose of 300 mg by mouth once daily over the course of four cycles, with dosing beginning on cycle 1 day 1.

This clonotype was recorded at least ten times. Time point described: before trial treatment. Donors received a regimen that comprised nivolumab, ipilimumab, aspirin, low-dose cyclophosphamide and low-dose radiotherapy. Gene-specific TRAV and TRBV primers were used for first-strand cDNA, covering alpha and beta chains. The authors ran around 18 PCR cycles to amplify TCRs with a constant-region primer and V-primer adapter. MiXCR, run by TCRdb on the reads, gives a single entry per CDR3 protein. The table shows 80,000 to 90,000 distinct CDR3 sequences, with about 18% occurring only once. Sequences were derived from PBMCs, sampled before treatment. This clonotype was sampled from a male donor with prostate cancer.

The CDR3 coding sequence is TGTGCCAGCAGTGGTGGGGAGGGGCCCACCAATCAGCCCCAGCATTTT. The encoded protein is CASSGGEGPTNQPQHF. The J gene is TRBJ1-5, the V gene TRBV2; D is perhaps TRBD1 (5 bases). V lost 4 bases and J 3 bases, leaving 16 bases between the germline ends. Germline CDR1 and CDR2: SNHLY and FYNNEI. CDR3 length: 16 amino acids.